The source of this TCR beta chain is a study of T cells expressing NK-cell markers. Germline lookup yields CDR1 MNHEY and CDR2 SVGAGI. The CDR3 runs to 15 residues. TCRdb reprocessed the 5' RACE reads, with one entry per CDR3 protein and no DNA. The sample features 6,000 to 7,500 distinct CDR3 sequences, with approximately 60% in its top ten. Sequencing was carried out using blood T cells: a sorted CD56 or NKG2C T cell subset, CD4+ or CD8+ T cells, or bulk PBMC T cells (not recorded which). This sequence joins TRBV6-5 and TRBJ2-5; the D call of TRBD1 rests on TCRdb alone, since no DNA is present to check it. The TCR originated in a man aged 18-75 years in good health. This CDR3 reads CASSYRGGEVETQYF.